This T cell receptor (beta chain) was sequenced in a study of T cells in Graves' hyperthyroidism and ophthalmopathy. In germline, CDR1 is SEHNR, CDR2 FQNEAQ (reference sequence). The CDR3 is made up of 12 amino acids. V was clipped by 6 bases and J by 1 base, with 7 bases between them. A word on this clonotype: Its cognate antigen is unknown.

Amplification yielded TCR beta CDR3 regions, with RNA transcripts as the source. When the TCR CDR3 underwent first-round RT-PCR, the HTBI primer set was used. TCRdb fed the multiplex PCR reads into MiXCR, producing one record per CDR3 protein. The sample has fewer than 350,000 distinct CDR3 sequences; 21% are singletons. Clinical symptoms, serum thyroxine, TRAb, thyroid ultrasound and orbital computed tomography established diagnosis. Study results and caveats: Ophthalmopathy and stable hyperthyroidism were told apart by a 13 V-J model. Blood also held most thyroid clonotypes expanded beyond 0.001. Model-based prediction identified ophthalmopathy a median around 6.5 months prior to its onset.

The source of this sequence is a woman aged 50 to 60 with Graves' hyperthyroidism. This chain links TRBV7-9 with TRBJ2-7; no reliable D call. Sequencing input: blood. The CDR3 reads CASRAESYEQYF. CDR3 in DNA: TGTGCCAGCAGGGCAGAGTCCTACGAGCAGTACTTC.